This T cell receptor beta chain was profiled in a study of blood T cell repertoires in COVID-19. V lost 0 bases, J lost 8 bases, and 9 bases lay in between. Germline-derived CDR1 and CDR2 are SGHRS and YFSETQ. This CDR3 is built from 13 residues. Sequencing used immunoSEQ multiplex PCR; TCRdb keeps in-frame clones, though not all of them. Among 260,000 or so clones listed, roughly 90% were seen once. This clone has just a few counts. This receptor was taken from a woman in her twenties or thirties with acute COVID-19. The sequenced sample consisted of PBMCs or T cells enriched from blood (not recorded which). V usage is TRBV5-1 and J usage is TRBJ1-3; no definite D call. The CDR3 bases are TGCGCCAGCAGCTTGGGAGGGTCGGACACCATATATTTT. It encodes CASSLGGSDTIYF.